The next 4 T cell receptor beta chains were all read from a single sample in a study of cytotoxic CD8 clonotypes in ibrutinib-treated CLL. The table came from immunoSEQ multiplex PCR; TCRdb's copy has only in-frame clones and leaves some out. Of some 140,000 clones in the sample, approximately 90% were seen once. This sample comprised PBMCs, obtained after 12 months of ibrutinib treatment. Receptors originate from a human donor with chronic lymphocytic leukemia.

The rearrangement uses TRBV11-3 and TRBJ2-3; possible D gene TRBD2, 6 bases. Germline V lookup: CDR1 SGHNT, CDR2 YENEEA. This CDR3 has 15 amino acids. V lost 2 bases to trimming and J lost 3 bases, with 12 bases between them. CDR3 residues: CASSLRVGGTDTQYF. The CDR3 bases are TGTGCCAGCAGCTTAAGAGTCGGGGGTACAGATACGCAGTATTTT.

This clone was counted a single time. The J gene is TRBJ2-1, the V gene TRBV29-1; no firm D call. The CDR3 runs 11 residues. V was trimmed by 3 bases and J by 10 bases, leaving 10 bases between them. The germline CDR1 and CDR2 sequences are SQVTM and ANQGSEA. The DNA of the CDR3 is TGCAGCGTTGACGTGGTCCCCGAGCAGTTCTTC. It yields the protein CSVDVVPEQFF.

The V call is TRBV19, the J call TRBJ1-4; D gene ambiguous. The CDR3 extends over 12 amino acids. Trimming removed 6 bases from V and 7 bases from J, with 9 bases in between. The V gene's germline CDR1 is LNHDA and CDR2 SQIVND (reference sequence). Here the CDR3 reads CASSEYGEKLFF. The CDR3 nucleotides are TGTGCCAGTAGCGAGTATGGTGAAAAACTGTTTTTT.

The rearrangement uses TRBV9 and TRBJ1-2; TRBD1 is a possible D gene (5 bases). CDR1 is SGDLS, CDR2 YYNGEE, per germline. The CDR3 covers 13 residues. Trimming shortened V by 6 bases and J by 4 bases, and 13 bases separated the two germline ends. Written as DNA, the CDR3 is TGTGCCAGCACCCGGGCAGGGCTCTATGGCTACACCTTC. Protein sequence: CASTRAGLYGYTF. Full variable domain (missing parts from reference TRBV9 and TRBJ1-2): DSGVTQTPKHLITATGQRVTLRCSPRSGDLSVYWYQQSLDQGLQFLIQYYNGEERAKGNILERFSAQQFPDLHSELNLSSLELGDSALYFCASTRAGLYGYTFGSGTRLTVV.